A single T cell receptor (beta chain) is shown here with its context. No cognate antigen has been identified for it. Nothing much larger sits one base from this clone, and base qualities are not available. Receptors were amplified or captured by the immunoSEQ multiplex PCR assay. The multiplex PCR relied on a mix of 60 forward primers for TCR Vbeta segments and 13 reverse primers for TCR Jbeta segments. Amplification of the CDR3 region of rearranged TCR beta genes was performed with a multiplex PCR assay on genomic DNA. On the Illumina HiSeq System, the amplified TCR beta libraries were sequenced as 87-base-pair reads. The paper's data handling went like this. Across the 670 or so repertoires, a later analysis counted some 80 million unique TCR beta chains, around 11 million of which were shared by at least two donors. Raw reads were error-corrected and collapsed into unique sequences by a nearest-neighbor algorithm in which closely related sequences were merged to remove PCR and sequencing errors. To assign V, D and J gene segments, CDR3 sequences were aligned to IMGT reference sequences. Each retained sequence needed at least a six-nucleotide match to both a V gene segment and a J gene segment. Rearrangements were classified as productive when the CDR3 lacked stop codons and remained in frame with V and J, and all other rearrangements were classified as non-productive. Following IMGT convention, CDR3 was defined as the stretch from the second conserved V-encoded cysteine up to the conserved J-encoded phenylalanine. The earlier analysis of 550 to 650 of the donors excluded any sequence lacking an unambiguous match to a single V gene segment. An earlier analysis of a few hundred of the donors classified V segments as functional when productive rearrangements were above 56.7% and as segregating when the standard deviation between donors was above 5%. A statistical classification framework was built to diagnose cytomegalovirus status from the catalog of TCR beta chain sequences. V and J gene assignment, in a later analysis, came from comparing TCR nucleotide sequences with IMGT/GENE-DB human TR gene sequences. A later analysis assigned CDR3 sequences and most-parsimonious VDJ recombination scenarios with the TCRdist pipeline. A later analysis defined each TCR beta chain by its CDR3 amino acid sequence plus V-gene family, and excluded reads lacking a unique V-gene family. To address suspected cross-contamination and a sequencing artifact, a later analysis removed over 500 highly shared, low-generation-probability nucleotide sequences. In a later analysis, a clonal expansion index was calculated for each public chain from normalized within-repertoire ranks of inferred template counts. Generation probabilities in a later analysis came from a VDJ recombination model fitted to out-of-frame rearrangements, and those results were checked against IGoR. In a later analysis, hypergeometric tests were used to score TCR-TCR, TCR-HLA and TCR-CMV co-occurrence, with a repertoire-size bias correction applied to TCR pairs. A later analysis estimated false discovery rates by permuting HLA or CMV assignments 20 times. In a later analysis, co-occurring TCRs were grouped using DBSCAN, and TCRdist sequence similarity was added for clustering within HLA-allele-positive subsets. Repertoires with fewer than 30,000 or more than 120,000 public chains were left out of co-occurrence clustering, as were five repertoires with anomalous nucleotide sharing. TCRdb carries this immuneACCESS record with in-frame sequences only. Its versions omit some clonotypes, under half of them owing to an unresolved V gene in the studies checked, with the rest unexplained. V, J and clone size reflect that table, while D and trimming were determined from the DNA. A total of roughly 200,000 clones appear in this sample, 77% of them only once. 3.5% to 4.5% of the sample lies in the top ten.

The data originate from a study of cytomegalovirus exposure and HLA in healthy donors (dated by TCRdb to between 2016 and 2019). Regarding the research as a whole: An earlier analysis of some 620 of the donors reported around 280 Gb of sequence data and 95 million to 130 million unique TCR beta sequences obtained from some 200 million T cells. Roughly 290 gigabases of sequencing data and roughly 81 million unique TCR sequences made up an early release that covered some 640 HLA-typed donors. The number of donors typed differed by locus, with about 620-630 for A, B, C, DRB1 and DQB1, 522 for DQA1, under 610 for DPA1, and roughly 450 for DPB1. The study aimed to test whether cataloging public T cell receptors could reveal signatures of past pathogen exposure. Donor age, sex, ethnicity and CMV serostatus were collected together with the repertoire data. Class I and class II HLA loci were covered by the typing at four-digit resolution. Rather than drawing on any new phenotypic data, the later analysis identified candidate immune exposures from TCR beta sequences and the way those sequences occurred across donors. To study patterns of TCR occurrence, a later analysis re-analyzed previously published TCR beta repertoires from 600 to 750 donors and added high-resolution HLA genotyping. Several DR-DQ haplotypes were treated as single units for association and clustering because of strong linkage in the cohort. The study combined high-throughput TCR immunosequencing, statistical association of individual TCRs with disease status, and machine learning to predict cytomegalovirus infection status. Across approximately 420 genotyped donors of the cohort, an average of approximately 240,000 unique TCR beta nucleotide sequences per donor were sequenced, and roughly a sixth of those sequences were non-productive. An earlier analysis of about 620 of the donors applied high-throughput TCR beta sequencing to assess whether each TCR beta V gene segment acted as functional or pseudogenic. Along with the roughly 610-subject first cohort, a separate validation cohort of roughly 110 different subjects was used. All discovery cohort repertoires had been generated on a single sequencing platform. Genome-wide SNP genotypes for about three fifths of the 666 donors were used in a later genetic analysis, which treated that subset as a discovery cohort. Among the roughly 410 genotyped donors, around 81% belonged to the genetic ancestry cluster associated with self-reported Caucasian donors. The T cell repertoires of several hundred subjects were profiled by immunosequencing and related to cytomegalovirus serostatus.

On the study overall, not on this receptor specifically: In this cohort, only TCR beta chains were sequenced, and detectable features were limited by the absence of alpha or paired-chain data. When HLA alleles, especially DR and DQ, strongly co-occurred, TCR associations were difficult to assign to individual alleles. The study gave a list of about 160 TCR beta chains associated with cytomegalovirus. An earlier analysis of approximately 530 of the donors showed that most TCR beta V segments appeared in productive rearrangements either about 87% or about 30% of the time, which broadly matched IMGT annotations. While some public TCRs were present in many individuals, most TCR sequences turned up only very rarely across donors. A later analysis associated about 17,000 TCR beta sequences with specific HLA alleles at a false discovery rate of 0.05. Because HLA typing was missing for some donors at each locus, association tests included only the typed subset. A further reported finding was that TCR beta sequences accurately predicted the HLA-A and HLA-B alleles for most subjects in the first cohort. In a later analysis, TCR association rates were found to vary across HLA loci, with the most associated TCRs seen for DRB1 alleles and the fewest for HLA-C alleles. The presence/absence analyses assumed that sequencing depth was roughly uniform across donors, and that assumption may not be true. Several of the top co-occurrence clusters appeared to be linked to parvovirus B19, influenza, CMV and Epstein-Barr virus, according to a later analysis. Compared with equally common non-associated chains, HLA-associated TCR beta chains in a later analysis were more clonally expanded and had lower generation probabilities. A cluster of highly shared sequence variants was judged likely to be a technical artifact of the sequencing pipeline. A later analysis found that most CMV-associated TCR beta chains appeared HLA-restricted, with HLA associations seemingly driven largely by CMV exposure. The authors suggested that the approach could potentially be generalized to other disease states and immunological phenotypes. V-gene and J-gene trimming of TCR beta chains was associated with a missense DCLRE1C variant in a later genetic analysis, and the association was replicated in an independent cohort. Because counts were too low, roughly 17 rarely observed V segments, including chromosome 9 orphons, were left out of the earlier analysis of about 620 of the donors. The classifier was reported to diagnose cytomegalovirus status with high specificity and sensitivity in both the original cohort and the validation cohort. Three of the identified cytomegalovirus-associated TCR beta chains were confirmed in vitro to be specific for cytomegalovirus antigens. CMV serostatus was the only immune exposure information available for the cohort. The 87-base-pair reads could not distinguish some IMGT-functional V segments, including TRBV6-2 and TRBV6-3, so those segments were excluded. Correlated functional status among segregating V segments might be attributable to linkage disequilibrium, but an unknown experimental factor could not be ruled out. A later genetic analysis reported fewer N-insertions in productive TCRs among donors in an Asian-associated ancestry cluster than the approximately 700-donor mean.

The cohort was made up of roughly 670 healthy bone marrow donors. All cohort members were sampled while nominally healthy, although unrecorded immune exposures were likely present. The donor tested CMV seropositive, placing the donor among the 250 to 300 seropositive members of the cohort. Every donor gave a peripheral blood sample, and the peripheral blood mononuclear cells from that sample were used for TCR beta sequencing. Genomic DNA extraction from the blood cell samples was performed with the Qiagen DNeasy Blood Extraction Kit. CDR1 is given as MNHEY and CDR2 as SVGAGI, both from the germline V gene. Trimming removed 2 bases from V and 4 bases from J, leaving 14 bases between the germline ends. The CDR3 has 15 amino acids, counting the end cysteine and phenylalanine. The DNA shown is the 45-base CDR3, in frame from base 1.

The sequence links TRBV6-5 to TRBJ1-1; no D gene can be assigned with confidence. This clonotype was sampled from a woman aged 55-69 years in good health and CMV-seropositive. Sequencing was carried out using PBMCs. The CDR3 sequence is CASSYLAGEGTEAFF. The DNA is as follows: TGTGCCAGCAGTTACCTAGCTGGTGAGGGCACTGAAGCTTTCTTT.